There are a few counts of the clone carrying this T cell receptor beta chain. Its antigen is not known. Using RNA template, CDR3s of TCR alpha and beta were amplified with iRepertoire arm-PCR. For one-step reverse transcription and amplification, about 85-400 ng of tissue mRNA or PBMC total RNA was used. TCRdb re-called the multiplex PCR reads with MiXCR, one entry per CDR3 protein. The table records around 130,000 distinct CDR3 sequences, around a quarter of them present only once. Germline V lookup: CDR1 LNHDA, CDR2 SQIVND (reference sequence). CDR3 size: 14 residues. Trimming shortened V by 7 bases and J by 4 bases, and 16 bases separated the two germline ends. The sample belongs to a study of glioma-infiltrating T cells. Study-wide results and caveats: CDR3 overlap between tissue and blood was very small. Non-neoplastic patients had below-expected tissue-blood divergence, while all gliomas exceeded expectation.

The TCR originated in a human donor with low-grade glioma or glioblastoma, undergoing nonglioma brain surgery, or in good health (not recorded which). The chain uses TRBV19 and TRBJ1-2; D is uncertain. The sequenced material came from glioma tissue, nonneoplastic brain tissue, or PBMCs (not recorded which). CDR3 in amino acids: CASTDRAVSYGYTF. The CDR3 coding sequence is TGTGCCAGTACCGATCGGGCAGTGTCCTATGGCTACACCTTC.